Here is one T cell receptor beta chain with its context. Its antigen is still unknown. These data are taken from a study of T cell repertoires in cytomegalovirus infection. Study-wide context: Public TCR beta signatures provided an indication of both CMV infection and a matching HLA type. Broader study findings: It was HLA-C-restricted CMV-specific TCR beta clonotypes that dominated the response ex vivo.

CDR1 SNHLY and CDR2 FYNNEI come from the germline V gene. CDR3 length equals 15 residues. With V trimmed by 6 bases and J by 4 bases, 8 bases remained unmatched. A single record per CDR3 protein comes from TCRdb applying MiXCR to the reads. Of approximately 350,000 distinct CDR3 sequences in the sample, nearly 35% were seen once. The gene calls are TRBV2 and TRBJ1-5; 8 bases are shared with TRBD1. The receptor comes from a human donor in good health (CMV status not recorded). Some clones in this sample may be carry-over from other donors' samples. Sequences were derived from cultured PBMCs, sampled from culture after CMV antigen stimulation. CDR3 nucleotides: TGTGCCAGCAGCCAGGGGGCCGAGGGAAATCAGCCCCAGCATTTT. Translating it yields CASSQGAEGNQPQHF.